One sample yielded the 18 T cell receptor beta chains listed below, sequenced in a study of T cell changes during pregnancy in multiple sclerosis. Assay: immunoSEQ multiplex PCR; the TCRdb copy retains only in-frame clones and omits some. The sample consists of roughly 87,000 clones, 90% to 95% of them appearing once. The specimen comprised peripheral blood, sampled in the third trimester of pregnancy. These receptors were obtained from a female donor in good health, enrolled as a control in a pregnancy study.

The rearrangement links TRBV19 to TRBJ2-1, with D perhaps matching TRBD1 (6 bases). Trimming cost V 3 bases and J 3 bases, with 12 bases left between them. Germline CDR1 and CDR2: LNHDA and SQIVND (reference sequence). The CDR3 contains 15 residues. The CDR3: CASSIGTSSYNEQFF. In nucleotides, the CDR3 is TGTGCCAGTAGTATTGGGACAAGTAGCTACAATGAGCAGTTCTTC.

The V and J genes are TRBV2 and TRBJ2-3; the match to TRBD1 covers 10 bases. This CDR3 spans 16 amino acids. Germline V gives CDR1 SNHLY, CDR2 FYNNEI. V trimming: 4 bases; J trimming: 1 base; junction bases outside the gene matches: 5. The CDR3 nucleotides are TGTGCCAGCAGTGTAACCGGGACAGGGGGCACAGATACGCAGTATTTT. Translating it yields CASSVTGTGGTDTQYF.

This clone was observed a single time. This rearrangement joins TRBV29-1 to TRBJ2-5; 8 bases are a match to TRBD1. From germline, CDR1 is SQVTM and CDR2 ANQGSEA. There are 13 residues in the CDR3. V lost 3 bases to trimming and J lost 5 bases; unmatched junction nucleotides: 5. DNA of the CDR3: TGCAGCGTTGACACCAACAGGGGGGAGACCCAGTACTTC. Residues: CSVDTNRGETQYF.

The V gene is TRBV18, the J gene TRBJ2-3; 8 positions agree with TRBD2. The germline CDR1 and CDR2 sequences are KGHSH and LQKENI. This CDR3 contains 14 residues. V was pared by 6 bases and J by 0 bases, with 2 bases of the junction left unmatched. The CDR3 loop is CASSTSGSTDTQYF. CDR3 in DNA: TGTGCCAGCTCTACTAGCGGAAGCACAGATACGCAGTATTTT.

J is TRBJ2-2 and V is TRBV2; the match to TRBD2 covers 9 bases. From germline, CDR1 is SNHLY and CDR2 FYNNEI. Losses at the gene ends were 6 bases for V and 6 bases for J; bases not matched to a gene: 5. This CDR3 comprises 14 residues. The CDR3 here is CASSVTSGPGELFF. CDR3 nucleotides: TGTGCCAGCAGCGTGACTAGCGGACCCGGGGAGCTGTTTTTT.

V and J are TRBV6-5 and TRBJ2-3; tentative D call: TRBD2 (5 bases). V was shortened by 2 bases and J by 4 bases, with 13 bases between the two germline ends. The CDR3 has 15 residues. Germline V gene data show CDR1 as MNHEY and CDR2 as SVGAGI. CDR3 loop: CASSYDGELADTQYF. CDR3 nucleotides: TGTGCCAGCAGTTACGATGGGGAGCTCGCAGATACGCAGTATTTT.

In its sample, this clone was seen once. J is TRBJ2-1 and V is TRBV2, with D perhaps TRBD2 (5 bases). Looked up from germline, CDR1 is SNHLY and CDR2 is FYNNEI. Trimming left V 5 bases short and J 0 bases short, with 8 bases between. The CDR3 loop spans 14 amino acids. For the CDR3, the DNA is TGTGCCAGCAGTCGGGCGGGCTCCTACAATGAGCAGTTCTTC. It yields the protein CASSRAGSYNEQFF.

The chain carries TRBV5-1 and TRBJ1-1; the D is unclear. In germline, CDR1 is SGHRS, CDR2 YFSETQ. The V gene lost 4 bases and the J gene lost 3 bases, with 10 bases spanning the gap. The length of the CDR3 is 13 residues. The CDR3: CASSLDTYTEAFF. The CDR3 bases are TGCGCCAGCAGCCTCGACACTTACACTGAAGCTTTCTTT.

V is TRBV5-1 and J is TRBJ2-5; 7 bases match TRBD1. CDR3 size: 15 residues. The J segment lost 2 bases and the V segment lost 0 bases, leaving 4 bases of the junction unmatched. Per germline, CDR1 SGHRS and CDR2 YFSETQ. This CDR3 reads CASSLVGTAQETQYF. Here the CDR3 DNA reads TGCGCCAGCAGCTTGGTGGGGACAGCTCAAGAGACCCAGTACTTC.

The CDR3 sequence: CASSQDTTGGVDEKLFF. Written as DNA, the CDR3 is TGTGCCAGCAGCCAAGACACCACAGGGGGAGTTGATGAAAAACTGTTTTTT. This rearrangement joins TRBV14 to TRBJ1-4, with 8 bases fitting TRBD1. Per the germline V gene, CDR1 is SGHDN and CDR2 is FVKESK. The CDR3 loop spans 17 amino acids. J lost 6 bases, V lost 0 bases, and 9 bases had no gene match.

The rearrangement uses TRBV6-5 and TRBJ2-7; 7 bases are shared with TRBD1. The CDR3 contains 15 residues. Per germline, CDR1 MNHEY and CDR2 SVGAGI. The V gene end was trimmed by 8 bases and the J gene end by 0 bases; junction bases not matched to a gene: 10. The CDR3, as DNA: TGTGCCAGCGGCGGTCACCAGGGGGTCTCCTACGAGCAGTACTTC. It is translated as CASGGHQGVSYEQYF.

The chain combines TRBV6-1 with TRBJ2-1, with TRBD2 matching over 12 bases. The CDR3 runs 16 residues. Trimming removed 3 bases from V and 7 bases from J; junction bases left unmatched: 7. Looked up from germline, CDR1 is MNHNS and CDR2 is SASEGT. The CDR3 is CASSDLAGGPRNEQFF. The CDR3 DNA follows: TGTGCCAGCAGTGACCTAGCGGGAGGGCCAAGGAATGAGCAGTTCTTC.

This chain uses TRBV29-1 with TRBJ2-4, with D possibly TRBD2 on 5 matching bases. Trimming removed 0 bases from V and 2 bases from J, with 8 bases in between. Germline V gene lookup returns CDR1 SQVTM and CDR2 ANQGSEA. The CDR3 has 14 amino acids. The CDR3 region has the DNA TGCAGCGTTGAAGATCCGGGGACCAAAAACATTCAGTACTTC. It codes for CSVEDPGTKNIQYF.

The CDR3 DNA follows: TGTGCCACCAGCAGAGACTCCCTTGGAGTGCAGTTCTTC. It translates to CATSRDSLGVQFF. This chain uses TRBV15 with TRBJ2-1; D ambiguous. Germline values: CDR1 LNHNV, CDR2 YYDKDF (reference sequence). The CDR3 covers 13 residues. Trimming cost V 0 bases and J 12 bases, with 12 bases left between them. The complete variable domain, with remaining parts taken from reference TRBV15 and TRBJ2-1, reads DAMVIQNPRYQVTQFGKPVTLSCSQTLNHNVMYWYQQKSSQAPKLLFHYYDKDFNNEADTPDNFQSRRPNTSFCFLDIRSPGLGDTAMYLCATSRDSLGVQFFGPGTRLTVL.

Judged by abundance, this clone is medium-sized. V and J are TRBV25-1 and TRBJ1-1; D is unclear. Trimming took off 4 bases at V and 0 bases at J, with 9 bases between the two ends. Per the germline V gene, CDR1 is MGHDK and CDR2 is SYGVNS. The CDR3 spans 14 residues. The CDR3 DNA sequence: TGTGCCAGCAGTGGTAGCGCCATGAACACTGAAGCTTTCTTT. It translates to CASSGSAMNTEAFF.

CDR3 nucleotides: TGTGCCAGCAGCCGTGCGGGCAGCCGCTCCTACGAGCAGTACTTC. Translating it yields CASSRAGSRSYEQYF. The rearrangement links TRBV7-9 to TRBJ2-7; D may be TRBD2 (5 bases). Germline CDR1 reads SEHNR; CDR2 reads FQNEAQ (reference sequence). Trimming cost V 5 bases and J 0 bases, with 14 bases left between them. This CDR3 has 15 residues.

The V gene is TRBV4-2, the J gene TRBJ1-5; the D is unclear. In germline, CDR1 is LGHNA, CDR2 YNFKEQ. V shed 0 bases and J shed 0 bases, with 6 bases lying between them. CDR3 length: 15 residues. The CDR3: CASSQDRASNQPQHF. The CDR3 bases are TGTGCCAGCAGCCAAGATCGAGCTAGCAATCAGCCCCAGCATTTT.

This chain links TRBV29-1 with TRBJ2-7; the D gene is possibly TRBD1 (5 bases). The CDR3 extends over 12 amino acids. The germline V and J ends were trimmed by 5 bases and 5 bases, with 13 bases remaining between them. Germline CDR1 reads SQVTM; CDR2 reads ANQGSEA. The CDR3 region is CSVNAGLDEQYF. The CDR3 coding sequence is TGCAGCGTTAACGCAGGGCTCGACGAGCAGTACTTC.